These T cell receptor beta chains were read from a single sample in a study of cytomegalovirus exposure and HLA in healthy donors. Produced via immunoSEQ multiplex PCR; TCRdb's table is partial and in-frame only. In the table there are roughly 260,000 clones, about 83% of which are singletons. Sequences were obtained from PBMCs. These receptors were obtained from a woman aged 40-49 years in good health and CMV-seropositive. Both conserved end residues are part of each CDR3. Each record gives: V gene, J gene, D gene, CDR3 protein. The D gene is left open where the match is weak.

V gene: TRBV7-8
J gene: TRBJ1-3
D gene: -
CDR3 protein: CASSISQDRNTIYF

V gene: TRBV27
J gene: TRBJ2-1
D gene: TRBD2
CDR3 protein: CASSTRASGLLGNEQFF

V gene: TRBV5-1
J gene: TRBJ1-1
D gene: TRBD1
CDR3 protein: CASSLGPRTGDTEAFF

V gene: TRBV7-9
J gene: TRBJ2-2
D gene: TRBD2
CDR3 protein: CSSRGSGGSGELFF

V gene: TRBV4-1
J gene: TRBJ1-4
D gene: -
CDR3 protein: CASSQKVQSSGFEKLFF

V gene: TRBV7-9
J gene: TRBJ1-4
D gene: -
CDR3 protein: CASSLYAATNEKLFF

V gene: TRBV27
J gene: TRBJ2-7
D gene: TRBD1
CDR3 protein: CASGPWTGHYEQYF

V gene: TRBV15
J gene: TRBJ2-2
D gene: -
CDR3 protein: CATSRERDTGELFF

V gene: TRBV6-5
J gene: -
D gene: TRBD2
CDR3 protein: CASTPAGGKDYEQYF

V gene: TRBV11-1
J gene: TRBJ1-1
D gene: -
CDR3 protein: CASSLARRMNTEAFF

V gene: TRBV5-6
J gene: TRBJ1-5
D gene: -
CDR3 protein: CASSLEGVRQPQHF

V gene: TRBV7-2
J gene: TRBJ1-5
D gene: -
CDR3 protein: CASSLTNQPQHF

V gene: TRBV11-1
J gene: TRBJ1-2
D gene: -
CDR3 protein: CASSPTGEDYGYTF

V gene: TRBV4-3
J gene: TRBJ2-7
D gene: TRBD1
CDR3 protein: CASSQLTGESYEQYF

V gene: TRBV30
J gene: TRBJ2-7
D gene: -
CDR3 protein: CAWSPPGLSYEQYF

V gene: TRBV18
J gene: TRBJ1-2
D gene: -
CDR3 protein: CASSLPSSGYTF